Below, 3 T cell receptor beta chains from the same sample are listed, as sequenced in a study of blood T cell repertoires in COVID-19. The data were produced by immunoSEQ multiplex PCR, yet TCRdb's version contains in-frame clones alone and is incomplete. The sample yields approximately 50,000 clones, about nine tenths seen once. Sequenced input: peripheral blood. The receptor set was obtained from a man aged 45-60 years with active COVID-19.

V gene TRBV6-5 combines with J gene TRBJ2-6; tentatively, D is TRBD2 (5 bases). V lost 4 bases and J 4 bases, leaving 11 bases between the germline ends. Looked up from germline, CDR1 is MNHEY and CDR2 is SVGAGI. This CDR3 spans 15 amino acids. This CDR3 reads CASSWTPAGANVLTF. CDR3 DNA sequence: TGTGCCAGCAGTTGGACTCCCGCGGGGGCCAACGTCCTGACTTTC.

The rearrangement joins TRBV14 to TRBJ1-1; D is unclear. The CDR3 runs to 15 residues. The V end lost 1 base, the J end lost 3 bases, and 12 bases lay between the germline ends. Germline V gene lookup returns CDR1 SGHDN and CDR2 FVKESK. CDR3 region: CASSQGGWGDTEAFF. Written as DNA, the CDR3 is TGTGCCAGCAGCCAAGGTGGGTGGGGAGACACTGAAGCTTTCTTT.

This clone was detected once. The V gene is TRBV5-1, the J gene TRBJ2-1; 12 bases are shared with TRBD2. CDR1 is SGHRS and CDR2 is YFSETQ in the germline V gene. V was pared by 4 bases and J by 5 bases, with 4 bases of the junction left unmatched. The CDR3 is 15 amino acids. The CDR3 nucleotides read TGCGCCAGCAGCGAGACTAGCGGGGGAAACAATGAGCAGTTCTTC. It encodes CASSETSGGNNEQFF.